The entry below gives a single T cell receptor (beta chain) sequence along with its context. What it binds is not known. The data belong to a study of cytomegalovirus exposure and HLA in healthy donors. The study's findings and limits: In vitro confirmation showed three CMV-associated chains to be CMV antigen specific.

Trimming removed 2 bases from V and 6 bases from J, with 11 bases in between. Per germline, CDR1 SGDLS and CDR2 YYNGEE. The CDR3 has 14 residues. The study ran its PCR with 60 Vbeta and 13 Jbeta primers. TCRdb's copy holds only in-frame clones and misses some; the assay was immunoSEQ multiplex PCR. The top ten clones hold approximately 2.4% of a sample with 95,000 to 110,000 clones, roughly 80% of them seen once. The TCR originated in a man aged 30 to 39 in good health and CMV-seronegative. Sequenced: PBMCs. This chain connects TRBV9 to TRBJ2-2; TRBD1 might be the D (5 bases). The CDR3 reads CASSVGRVSGELFF. In nucleotides, the CDR3 is TGTGCCAGCAGCGTTGGCAGGGTTTCCGGGGAGCTGTTTTTT.